These 9 T cell receptor beta chains came from one sample sequenced in a study of T cells in Graves' hyperthyroidism and ophthalmopathy. Amplified regions were TCR beta CDR3 sequences from RNA transcripts. HTBI primers drove first-round RT-PCR of the TCR CDR3. TCRdb passed the multiplex PCR reads through MiXCR, listing each CDR3 protein once. The table shows about 300,000 distinct CDR3 sequences, with less than 30% occurring only once. What was sequenced was blood. These receptors were obtained from a man aged 40-50 years with Graves' hyperthyroidism that later progressed to Graves' ophthalmopathy.

This clonotype was detected many times. J is TRBJ1-1 and V is TRBV7-2, with D unclear. This CDR3 region has 13 residues. Trimming left V 4 bases short and J 0 bases short, with 6 bases between. Per germline, CDR1 SGHTA and CDR2 FQGNSA. CDR3 loop: CASSSQLNTEAFF. The CDR3 bases are TGTGCCAGCAGCTCCCAACTGAACACTGAAGCTTTCTTT.

The V call is TRBV11-2, the J call TRBJ2-2, with D maybe TRBD2 (6 bases). Germline V CDR1 and CDR2: SGHAT, FQNNGV. The CDR3 extends over 16 amino acids. Between the trimmed V and J ends, which lost 0 bases and 4 bases, there was a span of 12 bases. The CDR3 DNA follows: TGTGCCAGCAGCTTAGACATAGCGGCGGGCACCGGGGAGCTGTTTTTT. Protein: CASSLDIAAGTGELFF.

This clonotype has a count of ten or more. The V call is TRBV6-1, the J call TRBJ2-2; D is possibly TRBD2 (6 bases). Looked up from germline, CDR1 is MNHNS and CDR2 is SASEGT. V gave up 4 bases and J gave up 0 bases, with 9 bases separating them. The CDR3 spans 15 residues. CDR3: CASSALAPNTGELFF. DNA for the CDR3: TGTGCCAGCAGTGCTCTAGCGCCGAACACCGGGGAGCTGTTTTTT.

This clonotype was seen repeatedly, ten times or more. This chain links TRBV15 with TRBJ1-3; D is unclear. Germline loops: CDR1 LNHNV, CDR2 YYDKDF (reference sequence). V was clipped by 0 bases and J by 3 bases, with 18 bases between them. The CDR3 is 18 amino acids. For the CDR3, the DNA is TGTGCCACCAGCAGAGATATCCCGGGCCGGTGGCGTGGAAACACCATATATTTT. It codes for CATSRDIPGRWRGNTIYF. Supplemented by reference TRBV15 and TRBJ1-3, the full variable domain reads DAMVIQNPRYQVTQFGKPVTLSCSQTLNHNVMYWYQQKSSQAPKLLFHYYDKDFNNEADTPDNFQSRRPNTSFCFLDIRSPGLGDTAMYLCATSRDIPGRWRGNTIYFGEGSWLTVV.

V and J are TRBV29-1 and TRBJ1-1; D is uncertain. Per the germline V gene, CDR1 is SQVTM and CDR2 is ANQGSEA. V lost 5 bases and J lost 1, with 5 bases in between. The CDR3 extends over 11 amino acids. CDR3 protein: CSVSRNTEAFF. The CDR3, as DNA: TGCAGCGTTTCCAGGAACACTGAAGCTTTCTTT.

In the case of this clonotype: This could be a read error, since a much larger clone is one nucleotide away. The chain has TRBV29-1 and TRBJ2-7; the D is unclear. From germline, CDR1 is SQVTM and CDR2 ANQGSEA. Trimming took 4 bases from V and 1 from J, leaving 2 bases between them. The CDR3 is made up of 10 amino acids. Written as DNA, the CDR3 is TGCAGCGTTGGATCCTACGAGCAGTACTTC. Protein: CSVGSYEQYF.

The chain links TRBV30 to TRBJ1-1; the D is unclear. CDR1 is GTSNPN and CDR2 is SVGIG in the germline V gene (reference sequence). CDR3 length: 15 residues. V was shortened by 3 bases and J by 2 bases, with 16 bases between the two germline ends. In nucleotides, the CDR3 is TGTGCCTGGAGCCCAACCCATACGGGTAACACTGAAGCTTTCTTT. Translated: CAWSPTHTGNTEAFF.

This clonotype came up many times. V usage is TRBV25-1 and J usage is TRBJ2-5; weak D call: TRBD1 (6 bases). Germline V lookup: CDR1 MGHDK, CDR2 SYGVNS. The CDR3 has 14 amino acids. Trimming removed 6 bases at V and 0 bases at J, with 11 bases between. The DNA of the CDR3 is TGTGCCAGCAGCAGGACAGAGTACCAAGAGACCCAGTACTTC. Translating it yields CASSRTEYQETQYF.

The V and J genes are TRBV18 and TRBJ2-2; tentative D call: TRBD1 (6 bases). V was shortened by 6 bases and J by 5 bases, with 19 bases between the two germline ends. CDR1 and CDR2 from the germline V gene are KGHSH and LQKENI. The CDR3 contains 16 residues. CDR3 protein: CASSLRQGRDTGELFF. Here the CDR3 DNA reads TGTGCCAGCTCTCTGAGGCAGGGGAGAGATACCGGGGAGCTGTTTTTT.